The 12 T cell receptor beta chains below were found in one sample sequenced in a study of Graves' ophthalmopathy and Graves' hyperthyroidism. Amplification from RNA transcripts yielded the TCR beta CDR3 regions. The workflow started with a first-round RT-PCR run with HTBI primers and then moved on to a second-round multiplex PCR. TCRdb re-called the multiplex PCR reads through MiXCR, storing one row per CDR3 protein. Among more than 1,000,000 distinct CDR3 sequences listed, 35% to 40% were seen once. The sequenced material came from peripheral blood or thyroid tissue (not recorded which). These receptors all come from an adult man with Graves' hyperthyroidism.

This clonotype was observed many times. This sequence joins TRBV10-1 and TRBJ2-7, with 8 positions matching TRBD1. Germline V CDR1 and CDR2: WNHNN, SYGVQD (reference sequence). Trimming removed 3 bases from V and 6 bases from J; junction bases left unmatched: 10. The CDR3 runs to 15 residues. The CDR3 nucleotides are TGCGCCAGCAGTGACGCGACGGACAGGGCACTCGAGCAGTACTTC. It specifies CASSDATDRALEQYF.

The rearrangement links TRBV29-1 to TRBJ1-4, with D perhaps TRBD1 (6 bases). Germline V gives CDR1 SQVTM, CDR2 ANQGSEA. The CDR3 covers 15 residues. The V end was cut by 6 bases, the J end by 2 bases, with 16 bases between. The chain's CDR3 is CSVRDTQVTNEKLFF. The DNA of the CDR3 is TGCAGCGTCCGGGACACGCAAGTCACTAATGAAAAACTGTTTTTT.

This clonotype was counted between two and nine times. The junction departs from germline at one end; a sequencing error may be responsible. The chain combines TRBV20-1 with TRBJ2-7; tentatively, D is TRBD1 (6 bases). This CDR3 spans 13 amino acids. Germline V CDR1 and CDR2: DFQATT, SNEGSKA (reference sequence). The CDR3 DNA reads as TGCAGTGCAAGAGAGACAGGCGGCGGCGAGCAGTACTTC. Encoded protein: CSARETGGGEQYF.

This chain uses TRBV25-1 with TRBJ1-6; D remains ambiguous. The CDR3 totals 15 residues. The ends were cut back, 8 bases at V and 7 bases at J, with 18 bases in the middle. The V gene's germline CDR1 is MGHDK and CDR2 SYGVNS. The CDR3 region is CASSPSTVQNSPLHF. The CDR3, as DNA: TGTGCCAGCTCACCTTCCACAGTGCAAAATTCACCCCTCCACTTT.

The rearrangement links TRBV7-2 to TRBJ2-7, with TRBD1 matching over 10 bases. The V segment lost 5 bases and the J segment 7 bases; nucleotides outside the gene matches: 17. CDR1 is SGHTA and CDR2 is FQGNSA in the germline V gene. The CDR3 contains 17 residues. CDR3 coding DNA: TGTGCCAGCAGCCGGACAGGGGGTCCCGACCCCTATGGTGAGCAGTACTTC. It encodes CASSRTGGPDPYGEQYF.

This clonotype appeared many times. The chain joins TRBV6-1 to TRBJ1-2; 7 bases are shared with TRBD1. Germline CDR1 reads MNHNS; CDR2 reads SASEGT. The CDR3 totals 13 residues. The J segment lost 7 bases and the V segment lost 5 bases, leaving 7 bases of the junction unmatched. The CDR3 nucleotides are TGTGCCAGCAGTCAACTGACAGGGTTTGGCTACACCTTC. Its translation: CASSQLTGFGYTF.

This clonotype was detected ten times or more. The chain couples TRBV5-6 to TRBJ1-5; no reliable D call. The V and J ends lost 2 bases and 8 bases respectively, with 8 bases between them. Germline CDR1 reads SGHDT; CDR2 reads YYEEEE. The CDR3 spans 12 residues. CDR3 region: CASSFLGKPQHF. The CDR3 bases are TGTGCCAGCAGCTTTCTGGGGAAGCCCCAGCATTTT.

Worth noting for this clonotype: Sequence at one end of the junction differs from germline and may be a read error. J is TRBJ1-2 and V is TRBV6-5, with a tentative D call TRBD1 (5 bases). This CDR3 comprises 15 residues. Germline CDR1 and CDR2: MNHEY and SVGAGI. This chain's CDR3 is CASSYVGTLNYGCTF. CDR3 coding DNA: TGTGCCAGCAGTTATGTTGGGACTTTGAACTATGGCTGCACCTTC.

V usage is TRBV10-3 and J usage is TRBJ2-7; 8 positions agree with TRBD1. Germline V CDR1 and CDR2: ENHRY, SYGVKD. There are 15 residues in the CDR3. Germline trimming cut 10 bases from V and 1 base from J; bases unmatched to any gene: 12. The chain's CDR3 is CASRKDRGRSYEQYF. The CDR3 DNA sequence: TGTGCCAGCAGGAAAGACAGGGGTAGATCCTACGAGCAGTACTTC.

The table lists this clonotype with many counts. The chain links TRBV19 to TRBJ1-2; D unclear. Germline assignment: CDR1 LNHDA and CDR2 SQIVND (reference sequence). The CDR3 is 13 amino acids. V was clipped by 6 bases and J by 6 bases, with 14 bases between them. CDR3 bases: TGTGCCAGTAGACAGACAAGGCGTAATGGCTACACCTTC. It yields the protein CASRQTRRNGYTF.

The chain combines TRBV29-1 with TRBJ2-5, with TRBD2 matching over 9 bases. The germline CDR1 and CDR2 sequences are SQVTM and ANQGSEA. The CDR3 extends over 13 amino acids. For the CDR3, the DNA is TGCAGTGCTAAAGGAGCGGGGGGTGAGACCCAGTACTTC. It translates to CSAKGAGGETQYF.

This clonotype has at least ten counts. CDR3 protein: CASLTHPATYEQYF. Here the CDR3 DNA reads TGTGCCAGCCTGACCCACCCGGCCACCTACGAGCAGTACTTC. The V gene is TRBV10-3, the J gene TRBJ2-7; D uncertain. The CDR3 has 14 amino acids. V shed 10 bases and J shed 2 bases, with 18 bases lying between them. Germline CDR1 is ENHRY and CDR2 is SYGVKD.